This TCR beta chain is from a study of blood T cell repertoires in COVID-19. The germline gives CDR1 KGHSH, CDR2 LQKENI. This CDR3 spans 15 amino acids. Trimming removed 3 bases at V and 5 bases at J, with 13 bases between. TCRdb's table, derived via immunoSEQ multiplex PCR, lists solely in-frame clones and lacks some. The sample lists around 280,000 clones, around 87% occurring once. Sequencing was performed on PBMCs or T cells enriched from blood (not recorded which). The chain is built from TRBV18 and TRBJ2-2; D is undetermined. This sequence originates from a woman under 30 with acute COVID-19. CDR3 protein: CASSPSSEVTGELFF. CDR3 nucleotides: TGTGCCAGCTCACCCTCCAGCGAGGTAACCGGGGAGCTGTTTTTT. Combining the CDR3 with reference TRBV18 and TRBJ2-2 gives the whole variable domain NAGVMQNPRHLVRRRGQEARLRCSPMKGHSHVYWYRQLPEEGLKFMVYLQKENIIDESGMPKERFSAEFPKEGPSILRIQQVVRGDSAAYFCASSPSSEVTGELFFGEGSRLTVL.